Detailed here is one T cell receptor (beta chain). With 60 Vbeta and 13 Jbeta primers, the PCR was carried out. Measured with immunoSEQ multiplex PCR; TCRdb has only the in-frame clones, and not every one. Of 180,000 or so clones in the sample, approximately 83% are singletons; the top ten hold roughly 0.098%. This entry is derived from a study of cytomegalovirus exposure and HLA in healthy donors. Germline-derived CDR1 and CDR2 are LNHDA and SQIVND (reference sequence). Trimming took off 6 bases at V and 2 bases at J, with 10 bases between the two ends. This CDR3 region has 13 residues. The sequencing input was PBMCs. The clonotype originates from a boy between 2 and 10 years old in good health and CMV-seronegative. The rearrangement joins TRBV19 to TRBJ1-2, with D perhaps TRBD1 (5 bases). In DNA, the CDR3 is TGTGCCAGTAGCGATCGGGGGAACTATGGCTACACCTTC. It encodes CASSDRGNYGYTF.